Detailed here is one TCR beta chain. Its antigen is undetermined. Sequenced by immunoSEQ multiplex PCR; TCRdb stores in-frame clones only, minus some. The sample consists of roughly 40,000 clones, 55% to 75% of them appearing once. This record belongs to a study of early stage breast cancer tumors. Germline-derived CDR1 and CDR2 are SGHRS and YFSETQ. CDR3 size: 14 residues. V gave up 1 base and J gave up 7 bases; unmatched junction bases: 4. General study findings and limits: Blood repertoires resembled normal breast more than tumor. Most shared enriched TCRB sequences were commonly generated ones.

The sample comprised blood. V gene TRBV5-1 combines with J gene TRBJ2-1, with 8 positions matching TRBD1. The TCR originated in a person aged 45 to 59 with breast cancer. The chain's CDR3 is CASSLNTGGNEQFF. In nucleotides, the CDR3 is TGCGCCAGCAGCTTGAATACAGGGGGAAATGAGCAGTTCTTC.